This T cell receptor beta chain was recovered during a study of T cells in Graves' hyperthyroidism and ophthalmopathy. Diagnoses were established using clinical symptoms, serum thyroxine and TRAb, thyroid ultrasound and orbital computed tomography. Cells are PBMCs isolated from approximately 9.2 ml of fresh blood. The sample holds many counts of this clonotype. V lost 4 bases to trimming and J lost 8 bases; unmatched junction nucleotides: 3. CDR3 size: 13 residues. Per the germline V gene, CDR1 is SNHLY and CDR2 is FYNNEI. Amplification yielded TCR beta CDR3 regions, with RNA transcripts as the source. TCR CDR3 underwent first-round RT-PCR with the HTBI primer set. TCRdb re-analysed the multiplex PCR reads in MiXCR, keeping a single row per CDR3 protein. The repertoire holds fewer than 650,000 distinct CDR3 sequences, with under 15% as singletons.

The receptor comes from a middle-aged woman with Graves' ophthalmopathy. The chain is built from TRBV2 and TRBJ1-5; 9 bases agree with TRBD1. Material: blood. DNA for the CDR3: TGTGCCAGCAGTGGGGACAGGGTGAAGCCCCAGCATTTT. It specifies CASSGDRVKPQHF. Full variable domain (missing parts from reference TRBV2 and TRBJ1-5): EPEVTQTPSHQVTQMGQEVILRCVPISNHLYFYWYRQILGQKVEFLVSFYNNEISEKSEIFDDQFSVERPDGSNFTLKIRSTKLEDSAMYFCASSGDRVKPQHFGDGTRLSIL.